The 7 T cell receptor beta chains below were found in one sample sequenced in a study of T cell changes during pregnancy in multiple sclerosis. Data came from immunoSEQ multiplex PCR; TCRdb stores just in-frame clones and leaves some out. The sample lists fewer than 65,000 clones; around 90% were seen once. This specimen consisted of CD4+ T cells from peripheral blood mononuclear cells, obtained in the first trimester of pregnancy. The source of these receptors is a female donor with multiple sclerosis, enrolled in a pregnancy study.

The chain links TRBV9 to TRBJ2-1; D is possibly TRBD1 (6 bases). Trimming took 0 bases from V and 11 from J, leaving 15 bases between them. Germline CDR1 is SGDLS and CDR2 is YYNGEE. CDR3 length: 14 residues. The CDR3 loop reads CASSVASTGSQQFF. The CDR3 nucleotides read TGTGCCAGCAGCGTAGCATCGACAGGCTCCCAGCAGTTCTTC.

This chain connects TRBV7-2 to TRBJ2-3, with TRBD2 identical over 14 bases. V shed 1 base, J shed 1 base, and the junction held 4 bases outside the gene matches. The CDR3 is made up of 18 amino acids. From germline, CDR1 is SGHTA and CDR2 FQGNSA. CDR3 in amino acids: CASSLVGTSGGGTDTQYF. In DNA form, the CDR3 reads TGTGCCAGCAGCTTAGTGGGGACTAGCGGGGGAGGCACAGATACGCAGTATTTT.

The chain recombines TRBV27 with TRBJ2-1; 8 bases align to TRBD2. The length of the CDR3 is 18 residues. Germline values: CDR1 MNHEY, CDR2 SMNVEV (reference sequence). V shed 2 bases and J 1 base; nucleotides not matched to a gene: 10. The CDR3 coding sequence is TGTGCCAGCAGTTTAGGGAGCGGGGGATCCAATTCCTACAATGAGCAGTTCTTC. It specifies CASSLGSGGSNSYNEQFF.

V gene TRBV9 combines with J gene TRBJ2-1; 11 nucleotides match TRBD2. The V segment lost 4 bases and the J segment 4 bases; nucleotides outside the gene matches: 19. This CDR3 has 20 residues. Germline loops: CDR1 SGDLS, CDR2 YYNGEE. This CDR3 is CASSLPRSGLAGGLYNEQFF. The CDR3 DNA sequence: TGTGCCAGCAGCCTACCCAGGTCGGGGCTAGCGGGGGGTCTATACAATGAGCAGTTCTTC.

The rearrangement uses TRBV2 and TRBJ2-5; 7 bases align to TRBD1. Trimming removed 5 bases from V and 1 base from J; junction bases left unmatched: 4. CDR3 length equals 14 residues. Germline assignment: CDR1 SNHLY and CDR2 FYNNEI. The DNA of the CDR3 is TGTGCCAGCAGTCAAGACAGGGCCCAAGAGACCCAGTACTTC. Encoded protein: CASSQDRAQETQYF.

The V gene is TRBV9, the J gene TRBJ2-3, with no clear D. The CDR3 is 14 amino acids. From germline, CDR1 is SGDLS and CDR2 YYNGEE. Trimming pared 2 bases from V and 2 bases from J, leaving 9 bases between. The CDR3 loop reads CASSVTGATDTQYF. The CDR3 bases are TGTGCCAGCAGCGTGACCGGAGCCACAGATACGCAGTATTTT. Together with reference TRBV9 and TRBJ2-3, the CDR3 gives the full variable domain: DSGVTQTPKHLITATGQRVTLRCSPRSGDLSVYWYQQSLDQGLQFLIQYYNGEERAKGNILERFSAQQFPDLHSELNLSSLELGDSALYFCASSVTGATDTQYFGPGTRLTVL.

The chain carries TRBV7-3 and TRBJ1-1; no definite D call. From germline, CDR1 is SGHTA and CDR2 FQGTGA. The CDR3 totals 13 residues. Trimming cost V 4 bases and J 1 base, with 7 bases left between them. The CDR3 region is CASSSQENTEAFF. CDR3 sequence (DNA): TGTGCCAGCAGCTCGCAGGAGAACACTGAAGCTTTCTTT. The whole variable domain, remainder taken from reference TRBV7-3 and TRBJ1-1, is GAGVSQTPSNKVTEKGKYVELRCDPISGHTALYWYRQSLGQGPEFLIYFQGTGAADDSGLPNDRFFAVRPEGSVSTLKIQRTERGDSAVYLCASSSQENTEAFFGQGTRLTVV.